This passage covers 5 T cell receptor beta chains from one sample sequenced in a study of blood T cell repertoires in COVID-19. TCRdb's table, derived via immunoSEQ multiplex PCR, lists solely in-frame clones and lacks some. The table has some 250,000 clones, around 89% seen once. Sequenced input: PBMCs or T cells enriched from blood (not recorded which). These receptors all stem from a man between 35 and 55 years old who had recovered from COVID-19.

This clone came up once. The CDR3 DNA sequence: TGTGCCAGCAGTTATGCCGGGGTAAGAATATCAGGAGCTTTCTTT. This codes for CASSYAGVRISGAFF. The chain uses TRBV6-5 and TRBJ1-1; D is unresolved. This CDR3 has 15 amino acids. Germline assignment: CDR1 MNHEY and CDR2 SVGAGI. Trimming shortened V by 3 bases and J by 10 bases, and 21 bases separated the two germline ends.

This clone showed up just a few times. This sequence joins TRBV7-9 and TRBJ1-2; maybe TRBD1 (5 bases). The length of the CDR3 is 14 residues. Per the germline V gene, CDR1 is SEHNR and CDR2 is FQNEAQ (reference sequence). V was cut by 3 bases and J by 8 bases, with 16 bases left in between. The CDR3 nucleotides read TGTGCCAGCAGCTTTGGAGAAGGGGCGGGAGGCTACACCTTC. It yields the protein CASSFGEGAGGYTF. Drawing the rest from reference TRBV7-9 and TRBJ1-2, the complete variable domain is DTGVSQNPRHKITKRGQNVTFRCDPISEHNRLYWYRQTLGQGPEFLTYFQNEAQLEKSRLLSDRFSAERPKGSFSTLEIQRTEQGDSAMYLCASSFGEGAGGYTFGSGTRLTVV.

The CDR3 DNA reads as TGTGCCAGCAGCTACCCACCGGTCGGGAGTAAGTTGGCGGACGAGCAGTACTTC. This codes for CASSYPPVGSKLADEQYF. The V and J genes are TRBV11-2 and TRBJ2-7; possibly TRBD2 for D (6 bases). V gave up 4 bases and J gave up 5 bases, with 27 bases separating them. The germline CDR1 and CDR2 sequences are SGHAT and FQNNGV. The length of the CDR3 is 18 residues.

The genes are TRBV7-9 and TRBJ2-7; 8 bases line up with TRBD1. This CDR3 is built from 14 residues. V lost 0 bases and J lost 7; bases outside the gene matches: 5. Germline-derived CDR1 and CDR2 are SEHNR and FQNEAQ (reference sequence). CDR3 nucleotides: TGTGCCAGCAGCTTAGCCAGGGGGCTTGGGGAGCAGTACTTC. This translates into CASSLARGLGEQYF. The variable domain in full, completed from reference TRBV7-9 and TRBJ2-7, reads DTGVSQNPRHKITKRGQNVTFRCDPISEHNRLYWYRQTLGQGPEFLTYFQNEAQLEKSRLLSDRFSAERPKGSFSTLEIQRTEQGDSAMYLCASSLARGLGEQYFGPGTRLTVT.

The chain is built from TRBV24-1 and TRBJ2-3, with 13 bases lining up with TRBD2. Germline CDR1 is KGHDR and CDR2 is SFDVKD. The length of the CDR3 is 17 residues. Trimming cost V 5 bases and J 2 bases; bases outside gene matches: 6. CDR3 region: CATSARTSGRATDTQYF. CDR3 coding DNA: TGTGCCACCAGTGCCCGAACTAGCGGGAGGGCCACAGATACGCAGTATTTT.